This is a list of T cell receptor beta chains from one sample in a study of blood T cell repertoires in COVID-19. Repertoires were generated with immunoSEQ multiplex PCR, while TCRdb's copy carries only in-frame clones and drops some. The sample consists of roughly 200,000 clones, roughly 83% of them appearing once. The specimen sequenced was peripheral blood. The receptors stem from a woman between 40 and 55 years old with COVID-19, enrolled during active disease. Both conserved end residues are part of each CDR3.

V gene	J gene	CDR3 protein
TRBV7-9	TRBJ1-2	CASMTDGYGYTF
TRBV10-3	TRBJ1-4	CAISDPRQGRNEKLFF
TRBV5-1	TRBJ1-1	CASSQYRGTEAFF
TRBV7-9	TRBJ1-2	CASSSPGQNGYTF
TRBV14	TRBJ1-6	CASSQDPRSPLHF
TRBV10-2	TRBJ1-5	CASTGGGPQHF
TRBV7-9	TRBJ1-1	CASSSIDRGSVTEAFF
TRBV20-1	TRBJ2-7	CSASPPPPGLAGYEQYF
TRBV20-1	TRBJ2-3	CSAAAGPINDF
TRBV5-1	TRBJ2-2	CASSLATGLTNTGELFF
TRBV4-1	TRBJ1-1	CASGYSTGLEAFF
TRBV5-1	TRBJ2-3	CASSLFGRGSTDTQYF
TRBV3-1/TRBV3-2	TRBJ2-2	CASSPRRAGADGELFF
TRBV12-5	TRBJ2-5	CASGLGGQETQYF
TRBV10-1	TRBJ2-1	CASSESSGIFREQFF
TRBV5-5	TRBJ1-4	CASSQEDRGNEKLFF
TRBV18	TRBJ1-2	CASSPGAGDGYTF
TRBV5-3	TRBJ2-6	CARRNWAGVEISGANVLTF
TRBV19	TRBJ1-6	CASSIAGANNSPLHF
TRBV27	TRBJ2-7	CASAGQGRDEQYF
TRBV19	TRBJ2-2	CASSILPAGNTGELFF
TRBV4-2	TRBJ2-2	CASSQDGQAYTGELFF
TRBV15	TRBJ2-4	CATRAGGLTPGFKNIQYF
TRBV18	TRBJ2-2	CASYRGLPNTGELFF
TRBV9	TRBJ1-4	CASRGARDEKLFF